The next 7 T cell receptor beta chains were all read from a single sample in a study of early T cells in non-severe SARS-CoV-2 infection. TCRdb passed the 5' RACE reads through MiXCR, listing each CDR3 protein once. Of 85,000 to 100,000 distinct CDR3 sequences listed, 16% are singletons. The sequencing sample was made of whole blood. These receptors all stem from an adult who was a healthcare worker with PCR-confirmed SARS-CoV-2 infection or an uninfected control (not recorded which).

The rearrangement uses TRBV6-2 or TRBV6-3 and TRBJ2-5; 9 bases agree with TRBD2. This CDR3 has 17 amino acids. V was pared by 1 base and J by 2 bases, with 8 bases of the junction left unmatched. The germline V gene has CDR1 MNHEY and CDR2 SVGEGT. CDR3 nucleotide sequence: TGTGCCAGCAGTTACTGGGAGACTAGCGGCAGACAAGAGACCCAGTACTTC. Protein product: CASSYWETSGRQETQYF.

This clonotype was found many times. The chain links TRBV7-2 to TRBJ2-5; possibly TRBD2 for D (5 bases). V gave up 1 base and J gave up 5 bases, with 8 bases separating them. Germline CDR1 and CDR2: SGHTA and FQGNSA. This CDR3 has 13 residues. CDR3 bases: TGTGCCAGCAGCTTAGACAGAGGGGAGACCCAGTACTTC. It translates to CASSLDRGETQYF.

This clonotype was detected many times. The CDR3 DNA reads TGTGCCAGTAGTTTAGGACACGGGCAAATCGGGAATCAGCCCCAGCATTTT. Encoded protein: CASSLGHGQIGNQPQHF. This sequence joins TRBV19 and TRBJ1-5; tentatively, D is TRBD1 (5 bases). Germline CDR1 reads LNHDA; CDR2 reads SQIVND (reference sequence). The V end lost 5 bases, the J end lost 4 bases, and 21 bases lay between the germline ends. The CDR3 is 17 residues long.

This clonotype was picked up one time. This CDR3 reads CASSPGSYTGELFF. The CDR3 DNA is TGTGCCAGCAGCCCCGGGTCCTACACCGGGGAGCTGTTTTTT. The chain recombines TRBV3-1 with TRBJ2-2; D unclear. The V gene's germline CDR1 is LGHDT and CDR2 YNNKEL (reference sequence). CDR3 length: 14 residues. Trimming took 4 bases from V and 3 from J, leaving 9 bases between them. The full variable domain, completed using reference TRBV3-1 and TRBJ2-2, is DTAVSQTPKYLVTQMGNDKSIKCEQNLGHDTMYWYKQDSKKFLKIMFSYNNKELIINETVPNRFSPKSPDKAHLNLHINSLELGDSAVYFCASSPGSYTGELFFGEGSRLTVL.

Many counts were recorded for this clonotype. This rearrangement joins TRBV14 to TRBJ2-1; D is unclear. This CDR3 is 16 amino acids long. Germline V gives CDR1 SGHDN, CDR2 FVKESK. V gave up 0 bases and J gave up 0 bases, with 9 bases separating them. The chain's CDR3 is CASSQDSPPSYNEQFF. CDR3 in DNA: TGTGCCAGCAGCCAAGATAGCCCACCCTCCTACAATGAGCAGTTCTTC.

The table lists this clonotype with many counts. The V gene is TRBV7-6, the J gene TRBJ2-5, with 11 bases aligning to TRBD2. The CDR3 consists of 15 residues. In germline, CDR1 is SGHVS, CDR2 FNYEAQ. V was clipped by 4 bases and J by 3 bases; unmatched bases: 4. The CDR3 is CASSSPLAGEETQYF. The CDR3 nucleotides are TGTGCCAGCAGCTCCCCACTAGCGGGAGAAGAGACCCAGTACTTC.

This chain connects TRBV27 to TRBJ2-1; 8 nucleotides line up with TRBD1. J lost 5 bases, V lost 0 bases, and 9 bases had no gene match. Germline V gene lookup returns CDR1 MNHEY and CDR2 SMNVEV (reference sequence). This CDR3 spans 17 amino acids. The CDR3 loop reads CASSLSLRQGWDNEQFF. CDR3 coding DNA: TGTGCCAGCAGTTTATCACTAAGACAGGGGTGGGACAATGAGCAGTTCTTC.